This T cell receptor (beta chain) was captured by sequencing in a study of blood T cell repertoires in COVID-19. Study information: Collection of acute and convalescent COVID-19 samples took place in the United States, Italy and Spain.

Per the study methods: Reference gene primers were amplified, and this amplification served to estimate nucleated cell counts. Some clones are missing from TCRdb's copy, which holds only in-frame ones; the method was immunoSEQ multiplex PCR. That table gives V, J and clone size, and the DNA gave D and trimming. Among fewer than 350,000 clones listed, approximately 90% were seen once. Cohort placement rested on clinical history that participants reported themselves. The TCR sequence derives from a middle-aged woman with acute COVID-19. The specimen sequenced was PBMCs or T cells enriched from blood (not recorded which).

CDR3 in DNA: TGTGCCAGCAGCGTAGAAGGGGCATCTGGCTACACCTTC. As protein: CASSVEGASGYTF. V and J are TRBV9 and TRBJ1-2; tentatively, D is TRBD1 (5 bases). V lost 0 bases to trimming and J lost 7 bases, with 10 bases between them. Germline loops: CDR1 SGDLS, CDR2 YYNGEE. This CDR3 contains 13 residues. The full variable domain, with the rest looked up from reference TRBV9 and TRBJ1-2, is DSGVTQTPKHLITATGQRVTLRCSPRSGDLSVYWYQQSLDQGLQFLIQYYNGEERAKGNILERFSAQQFPDLHSELNLSSLELGDSALYFCASSVEGASGYTFGSGTRLTVV.